Following are 25 T cell receptor beta chains from one sample sequenced in a study of STAT5B mutations in CD4+ large granular lymphocyte leukemia (dated by TCRdb to 2022 to 2024). The protocol used for the library was the immunoSEQ multiplex PCR assay. Imported from immuneACCESS, the table was reduced by TCRdb to in-frame sequences with V and J called. These copies leave out some clones; in studies compared against another copy, an unresolved V gene accounts for under half, and the cause of the remainder is not known. In this sample the table shows about 36,000 clones, around 80% of which occur a single time. The ten largest clones represent around 0.57% of the sample. The sequenced sample was CD4+ T cells from blood buffy coats. Source of these receptors: a human donor in good health.

The chain recombines TRBV20-1 with TRBJ2-1; D may be TRBD1 or TRBD2 (5 bases each). Germline loops: CDR1 DFQATT, CDR2 SNEGSKA (reference sequence). This CDR3 is 11 amino acids long. The V gene lost 6 bases and the J gene lost 12 bases, with 15 bases spanning the gap. The CDR3 is CSAPRLGRQFF. CDR3 coding DNA: TGCAGTGCCCCCCGTCTGGGACGGCAGTTCTTC.

The rearrangement joins TRBV5-1 to TRBJ1-4, with 8 positions matching TRBD1. CDR1 SGHRS and CDR2 YFSETQ come from the germline V gene. V gave up 4 bases and J gave up 5 bases; unmatched junction bases: 7. The CDR3 runs to 15 residues. CDR3 DNA sequence: TGCGCCAGCAGCGTACAGGGGGGAGGAAATGAAAAACTGTTTTTT. As protein: CASSVQGGGNEKLFF.

This clone was seen a handful of times. The gene calls are TRBV7-9 and TRBJ1-4; 9 bases line up with TRBD1. The CDR3 runs 14 residues. V was clipped by 3 bases and J by 5 bases; unmatched bases: 1. Germline-derived CDR1 and CDR2 are SEHNR and FQNEAQ (reference sequence). The CDR3 loop reads CASSLTGGNEKLFF. In DNA, the CDR3 is TGTGCCAGCAGCTTGACAGGGGGGAATGAAAAACTGTTTTTT.

This chain links TRBV19 with TRBJ2-3; D is perhaps TRBD2 (6 bases). The CDR3 covers 14 residues. V dropped 5 bases and J dropped 2 bases, with 11 bases sitting between them. Looked up from germline, CDR1 is LNHDA and CDR2 is SQIVND (reference sequence). The CDR3 loop is CASSAGSFTDTQYF. CDR3 coding DNA: TGTGCCAGTAGTGCGGGGTCCTTCACAGATACGCAGTATTTT.

This clone was counted only a few times. The rearrangement joins TRBV27 to TRBJ1-2; no definite D call. Germline-derived CDR1 and CDR2 are MNHEY and SMNVEV (reference sequence). This CDR3 region has 14 residues. The ends were cut back, 4 bases at V and 1 base at J, with 10 bases in the middle. CDR3 residues: CASSSWTGNYGYTF. Here the CDR3 DNA reads TGTGCCAGCAGTTCCTGGACGGGTAACTATGGCTACACCTTC.

This chain connects TRBV5-5 to TRBJ2-5; 8 nucleotides agree with TRBD1. Germline CDR1 SGHKS, CDR2 YYEKEE (reference sequence). The CDR3 length is 16 residues. J was trimmed by 2 bases and V by 0 bases; bases with no gene match: 6. CDR3 coding DNA: TGTGCCAGCAGCTTGGGACAGGGGCTGGGACAAGAGACCCAGTACTTC. It codes for CASSLGQGLGQETQYF.

J is TRBJ1-2 and V is TRBV27; 9 bases align to TRBD1. The CDR3 loop spans 15 amino acids. Germline values: CDR1 MNHEY, CDR2 SMNVEV (reference sequence). V shed 6 bases and J 3 bases; nucleotides not matched to a gene: 8. The CDR3 sequence is CASSRWDREDYGYTF. Here the CDR3 DNA reads TGTGCCAGCAGCCGGTGGGACAGGGAGGACTATGGCTACACCTTC.

There are a few counts of this clone. The CDR3 sequence: CASSFGTGVVEQYF. CDR3 in DNA: TGTGCCAGCAGTTTCGGGACAGGGGTGGTCGAGCAGTACTTC. The V and J genes are TRBV27 and TRBJ2-7, with 10 positions matching TRBD1. CDR1 and CDR2 from the germline V gene are MNHEY and SMNVEV (reference sequence). There are 14 residues in the CDR3. The ends lost 3 bases at V and 6 bases at J; junction bases unmatched: 5.

This chain joins TRBV7-2 and TRBJ2-5; maybe TRBD1 (5 bases). CDR1 and CDR2 from the germline V gene are SGHTA and FQGNSA. V was clipped by 4 bases and J by 5 bases, with 17 bases between them. The CDR3 is 15 amino acids. The CDR3 protein is CASSYGHGRSETQYF. CDR3 nucleotide sequence: TGTGCCAGCAGCTACGGACACGGAAGATCGGAGACCCAGTACTTC.

The chain joins TRBV5-1 to TRBJ2-5; a weak D match, TRBD1 (5 bases). This CDR3 is 12 amino acids long. Germline-derived CDR1 and CDR2 are SGHRS and YFSETQ. V was cut by 9 bases and J by 1 base, with 10 bases left in between. CDR3: CATSDSQETQYF. Here the CDR3 DNA reads TGCGCCACCTCAGACAGCCAAGAGACCCAGTACTTC.

The CDR3, as DNA: TGTGCCAGCAGCTTTATGCGGACTAGCTCCTACGAGCAGTACTTC. Its protein is CASSFMRTSSYEQYF. V gene TRBV11-1 combines with J gene TRBJ2-7, with 7 bases that match TRBD2. J gave up 0 bases and V 3 bases, and 5 bases lay outside the gene matches. Germline V gives CDR1 SGHAT, CDR2 FQDESV (reference sequence). The CDR3 length is 15 residues.

The DNA of the CDR3 is TGTGCCAGCAGTGATTTGGGGAAGGGCTACACCTTC. Residues: CASSDLGKGYTF. The V call is TRBV6-1, the J call TRBJ1-2; D gene ambiguous. CDR3 size: 12 residues. Trimming cost V 3 bases and J 8 bases, with 10 bases left between them. Germline lookup yields CDR1 MNHNS and CDR2 SASEGT.

The chain employs TRBV7-2 and TRBJ2-1, with D tentatively TRBD2 (6 bases). This CDR3 is 13 amino acids long. V dropped 5 bases and J dropped 10 bases, with 15 bases sitting between them. Per the germline V gene, CDR1 is SGHTA and CDR2 is FQGNSA. This chain's CDR3 is CASSPTRGREQFF. The CDR3 DNA follows: TGTGCCAGCAGCCCAACTAGAGGGAGGGAGCAGTTCTTC.

V usage is TRBV19 and J usage is TRBJ2-4; TRBD1 is a possible D gene (6 bases). Trimming stripped 7 bases from V and 0 bases from J, with 16 bases between. The CDR3 totals 16 residues. CDR1 is LNHDA, CDR2 SQIVND, per germline (reference sequence). In DNA, the CDR3 is TGTGCCAGTACCTCTCAGGGGTACCTAGCCAAAAACATTCAGTACTTC. Translation gives CASTSQGYLAKNIQYF.

This rearrangement joins TRBV6-5 to TRBJ2-1; TRBD2 agrees at 7 bases. This CDR3 contains 15 residues. Germline V lookup: CDR1 MNHEY, CDR2 SVGAGI. The V and J ends lost 6 bases and 4 bases, in that order; junction bases with no gene match: 9. CDR3 nucleotide sequence: TGTGCCAGCAGATTTTACGGGGGGACTTACAATGAGCAGTTCTTC. Its translation: CASRFYGGTYNEQFF.

The rearrangement links TRBV7-9 to TRBJ2-7; 7 bases agree with TRBD2. Trimming removed 6 bases from V and 0 bases from J; junction bases left unmatched: 11. The CDR3 runs 16 residues. Germline V gene data show CDR1 as SEHNR and CDR2 as FQNEAQ (reference sequence). CDR3 sequence (DNA): TGTGCCAGCAGACGACCTGGGCGGGGGAGCTCCTACGAGCAGTACTTC. It is translated as CASRRPGRGSSYEQYF.

The rearrangement uses TRBV7-9 and TRBJ1-4; possible D gene TRBD1, 5 bases. CDR3 length: 15 amino acids. Germline CDR1 and CDR2: SEHNR and FQNEAQ (reference sequence). V dropped 1 base and J dropped 8 bases, with 14 bases sitting between them. For the CDR3, the DNA is TGTGCCAGCAGCTTAGGTGGGCAGGGTTTCGAAAAACTGTTTTTT. This encodes CASSLGGQGFEKLFF.

The chain uses TRBV7-8 and TRBJ1-3; D gene ambiguous. Deletions cut 1 base from V and 3 bases from J, with 1 base between. The CDR3 extends over 12 amino acids. CDR1 and CDR2 (germline): SGHVS, FQNEAQ. CDR3 DNA: TGTGCCAGCAGCTTAGTTGGAAACACCATATATTTT. Amino acids: CASSLVGNTIYF.

This clone was counted only a few times. This sequence joins TRBV2 and TRBJ2-3, with D unclear. Germline-derived CDR1 and CDR2 are SNHLY and FYNNEI. The CDR3 loop spans 14 amino acids. With 3 bases removed from V and 4 bases from J, the gap between germline ends came to 11 bases. The chain's CDR3 is CASSENQGPDTQYF. CDR3 DNA: TGTGCCAGCAGTGAGAATCAAGGTCCAGATACGCAGTATTTT.

CDR3 loop: CAGWTGGDYGYTF. CDR3 DNA: TGTGCCGGATGGACAGGGGGCGACTATGGCTACACCTTC. The chain has TRBV6-6 and TRBJ1-2, with TRBD1 matching 11 bases. Unmatched junction bases numbered 5, after V lost 11 bases and J lost 3 bases. Germline CDR1 is MNHNY and CDR2 is SVGAGI (reference sequence). CDR3 length equals 13 residues.

The rearrangement joins TRBV14 to TRBJ2-2; D may be TRBD2 (6 bases). The V gene's germline CDR1 is SGHDN and CDR2 FVKESK. V lost 2 bases and J 3 bases, leaving 10 bases between the germline ends. The CDR3 loop spans 15 amino acids. CDR3 sequence reads: CASSQNGGDTGELFF. In DNA, the CDR3 is TGTGCCAGCAGCCAAAATGGCGGGGACACCGGGGAGCTGTTTTTT.

V and J are TRBV9 and TRBJ2-1; D may be TRBD2 (6 bases). V lost 6 bases and J 8 bases, leaving 18 bases between the germline ends. Germline V CDR1 and CDR2: SGDLS, YYNGEE. The CDR3 spans 14 residues. In nucleotides, the CDR3 is TGTGCCAGCACTCCTGGGGGGAGGCGGGATGAGCAGTTCTTC. It encodes CASTPGGRRDEQFF.

This clone was seen more than once but under ten times. The rearrangement links TRBV5-1 to TRBJ2-5, with D unresolved. The germline V gene has CDR1 SGHRS and CDR2 YFSETQ. The germline V and J ends were trimmed by 0 bases and 5 bases, with 8 bases remaining between them. The CDR3 is 13 residues long. In nucleotides, the CDR3 is TGCGCCAGCAGCTTGGGTGGTGATGAGACCCAGTACTTC. Amino acids: CASSLGGDETQYF.

The CDR3 protein is CASSGRGGLYEQYF. The CDR3 DNA sequence: TGTGCCAGTAGTGGGCGGGGGGGCCTCTACGAGCAGTACTTC. The V call is TRBV19, the J call TRBJ2-7, with 9 bases fitting TRBD2. Germline loops: CDR1 LNHDA, CDR2 SQIVND (reference sequence). The CDR3 has 14 residues. After removal of 5 bases from V and 3 bases from J, the junction contained 5 bases not matched to a gene.

The rearrangement joins TRBV20-1 to TRBJ2-7; a weak D match, TRBD2 (5 bases). The germline gives CDR1 DFQATT, CDR2 SNEGSKA (reference sequence). This CDR3 has 11 amino acids. V was pared by 2 bases and J by 4 bases, with 6 bases between. In nucleotides, the CDR3 is TGCAGTGCTAGACGGGGATACGAGCAGTACTTC. Translated: CSARRGYEQYF.